This is a list of T cell receptor beta chains from one sample in a study of shared clonotypes between healthy human individuals. Generated by immunoSEQ multiplex PCR, the TCRdb table keeps only in-frame clones and is missing some. The sample includes roughly 2 million clones, just under 95% of them seen just once. The specimen was naive CD8+ T cells sorted from blood. Receptor source: a man between 18 and 29 years old in good health. Both conserved end residues are part of each CDR3. A D gene is named only where the DNA matches it firmly. Size values are once, few and many counts, or a class for expanded clones, and some rows have none.

J	V	D	size	DNA	CDR3
TRBJ2-1	TRBV7-6	TRBD1	once	TGTGCCAGCAGCTTGGGACAGGGGGTGGTAGGAAGTGAGCAGTTCTTC	CASSLGQGVVGSEQFF
TRBJ2-7	TRBV6-5	.	.	TGTGCCAGCAGCCCAGACTTTTCACAGTACGAGCAGTACTTC	CASSPDFSQYEQYF
TRBJ2-1	TRBV7-9	.	once	TGTGCCAGCAGCTTAGTGAGCTCCTACAATGAGCAGTTCTTC	CASSLVSSYNEQFF
TRBJ1-4	TRBV4-3	.	.	TGCGCCAGCAGCCAAGAACGGGTAGGCTCTTCATCGGGCGAAAAACTGTTTTTT	CASSQERVGSSSGEKLFF
TRBJ2-1	TRBV27	.	.	TGTGCCAGCAGTCCCGACTTGGGTGAGCAGTTCTTC	CASSPDLGEQFF
TRBJ2-2	TRBV5-6	.	.	TGTGCCAGCAGCTTGATCTCTAGTGACGGGGAGCTGTTTTTT	CASSLISSDGELFF
TRBJ1-2	TRBV5-1	TRBD1	.	TGCGCCAGCAGATTTGACAGGGAAGATGGCTACACCTTC	CASRFDREDGYTF
TRBJ1-5	TRBV27	.	.	TGTGCCAGCAGTTTAGGCCAGGGCAATCAGCCCCAGCATTTT	CASSLGQGNQPQHF
TRBJ2-5	TRBV28	.	.	TGTGCCAGCAGTGCCGGGTTCTCGTGGGAGACCCAGTACTTC	CASSAGFSWETQYF
TRBJ2-2	TRBV7-2	TRBD2	.	TGTGCCAGCAGCTTTGACCCAGCGGGGGAGAACACCGGGGAGCTGTTTTTT	CASSFDPAGENTGELFF
TRBJ2-7	TRBV6-5	.	.	TGTGCCAGCAGTCTTCGCCAGGGGCGAGACGAGCAGTACTTC	CASSLRQGRDEQYF
TRBJ2-7	TRBV4-3	TRBD2	.	TGCGCCAGCAGCGTGGGACTATACCCTCACGAGCAGTACTTC	CASSVGLYPHEQYF
TRBJ2-2	TRBV10-3	TRBD2	.	TGTGCCATCAGGCACGGACTAGCGGGGGAGAACACCGGGGAGCTGTTTTTT	CAIRHGLAGENTGELFF
TRBJ2-3	TRBV9	TRBD2	.	TGTGCCAGCAGCCCACCCGGGGCGGGGGGGATAACAGATACGCAGTATTTT	CASSPPGAGGITDTQYF
TRBJ2-5	TRBV4-3	TRBD1	.	TGCGCCAGCAGCCAAGTTGGCCGGGACAGCCAAGAGACCCAGTACTTC	CASSQVGRDSQETQYF
TRBJ2-7	TRBV11-1	.	.	TGTGCCAGCAGCTTAGTGGGGACACCTATATACGAGCAGTACTTC	CASSLVGTPIYEQYF
TRBJ2-2	TRBV7-6	.	.	TGTGCCAGCAGCTCGGAGTCCGGGGAGCTGTTTTTT	CASSSESGELFF
TRBJ1-1	TRBV6-5	.	.	TGTGCCAGCAGTTACTCCGAGGGGGAAGCTTTCTTT	CASSYSEGEAFF
TRBJ2-7	TRBV30	.	.	TGTGCCTGGAGTGTGTCTCCCGTCCTGTTTGACGAGCAGTACTTC	CAWSVSPVLFDEQYF
TRBJ1-1	TRBV9	TRBD1	once	TGTGCCAGCAGTGGGACAGGGGGAGGTGGTGCTGAAGCTTTCTTT	CASSGTGGGGAEAFF
TRBJ1-5	TRBV7-8	.	.	TGTGCCAGCAGCTTAGCGGGGGGTCAGCCCCAGCATTTT	CASSLAGGQPQHF
TRBJ2-5	TRBV4-1	.	.	TGCGCCAGCAGCCAGACAAGTGGAGAGACCCAGTACTTC	CASSQTSGETQYF
TRBJ2-1	TRBV6-1	.	.	TGTGCCAGCAGTGACGATTTTGGCGGTGAGCAGTTCTTC	CASSDDFGGEQFF
TRBJ2-1	TRBV6-5	.	.	TGTGCCAGCAGTCCTTCCCCCGCCTACAATGAGCAGTTCTTC	CASSPSPAYNEQFF
TRBJ1-6	TRBV5-4	.	once	TGTGCCAGCAGTTTTGGATCCGGGGGCGCGAATTCACCCCTCCACTTT	CASSFGSGGANSPLHF
TRBJ2-7	TRBV11-2	.	.	TGTGCCAGCAGCTTAGGGGCAGGGGCTTCCTACGAGCAGTACTTC	CASSLGAGASYEQYF
TRBJ2-7	TRBV25-1	.	.	TGTGCCAGCAGGTGGGGGCCGTCCTACGAGCAGTACTTC	CASRWGPSYEQYF
TRBJ1-2	TRBV19	.	.	TGTGCCAGTAGTACACCTGACAGGCTGGCGGATGGCTACACCTTC	CASSTPDRLADGYTF
TRBJ2-7	TRBV28	.	.	TGTGCCAGCAGTCCCACGGTATCCTACGAGCAGTACTTC	CASSPTVSYEQYF
TRBJ2-7	TRBV2	.	.	TGTGCCAGCAGTGATGCCGTGGCCTACGAGCAGTACTTC	CASSDAVAYEQYF
TRBJ1-2	TRBV2	.	.	TGTGCCAGCAGTGAACATCCAACGGGACGGTACTATGGCTACACCTTC	CASSEHPTGRYYGYTF
TRBJ2-1	TRBV9	.	.	TGTGCCAGCAGCCCAGAAGGGGAATCAGATGAGCAGTTCTTC	CASSPEGESDEQFF
TRBJ2-3	TRBV19	TRBD2	.	TGTGCCAGTAGTGGGACTACCACAGATACGCAGTATTTT	CASSGTTTDTQYF
TRBJ2-7	TRBV6-6	TRBD2	.	TGTGCCAGCAGTGAGCGGGGCGCGTCCTACGAGCAGTACTTC	CASSERGASYEQYF
TRBJ2-7	TRBV7-9	.	.	TGTGCCAGCAGACCCGGCCTAACCTACGAGCAGTACTTC	CASRPGLTYEQYF
TRBJ2-7	TRBV9	.	.	TGTGCCAGCAGCCGCCCTCCAGGGGTCGAGCAGTACTTC	CASSRPPGVEQYF
TRBJ2-5	TRBV11-2	.	.	TGTGCCAGCAGCTTAGGGTCTACAGGGATCAAAGAGACCCAGTACTTC	CASSLGSTGIKETQYF
TRBJ1-1	TRBV4-3	.	.	TGCGCCAGCAGCCAAGATCGGTCCACTGAAGCTTTCTTT	CASSQDRSTEAFF
TRBJ2-1	TRBV11-2	TRBD1	.	TGTGCCAGCAGTTGGGGGACAGGAAACTACAATGAGCAGTTCTTC	CASSWGTGNYNEQFF
TRBJ2-3	TRBV27	TRBD2	.	TGTGCCAGCAGTTTATGGGGGGGTCTCTTCACAGATACGCAGTATTTT	CASSLWGGLFTDTQYF
TRBJ2-7	TRBV27	.	.	TGTGCCAGCAGTTTATTCAAGGGCCCCTACGAGCAGTACTTC	CASSLFKGPYEQYF
TRBJ1-1	TRBV4-1	TRBD1	.	TGCGCCAGCAGCCAAGAGTCGGGACAGTTGAACACTGAAGCTTTCTTT	CASSQESGQLNTEAFF
TRBJ2-7	TRBV5-6	.	.	TGTGCCTCAAGGGAGGTTGGGGCCTACGAGCAGTACTTC	CASREVGAYEQYF
TRBJ2-7	TRBV14	.	.	TGTGCCAGCAGCCCCCAGACTGGCGGCTACGAGCAGTACTTC	CASSPQTGGYEQYF
TRBJ2-3	TRBV6-1	TRBD2	.	TGTGCCAGCAGTGAATCAGGGTGGTTGGGACTAGCGGGGGGGCCCCCAGATACGCAGTATTTT	CASSESGWLGLAGGPPDTQYF
TRBJ2-7	TRBV5-1	.	.	TGCGCCAGCAGCTTGGGTGGGCCTCCCTACGAGCAGTACTTC	CASSLGGPPYEQYF
TRBJ1-3	TRBV28	.	.	TGTGCCAGCAGTTTGTCCCTCTCTGGAAACACCATATATTTT	CASSLSLSGNTIYF
TRBJ1-5	TRBV29-1	.	.	TGCAGCGTTAGAGACGGTAACGATCAGCCCCAGCATTTT	CSVRDGNDQPQHF
TRBJ1-1	TRBV5-8	TRBD1	.	TGTGCCAGCAGCTTGGCGGGACAGGGGAACACTGAAGCTTTCTTT	CASSLAGQGNTEAFF
TRBJ2-7	TRBV28	.	once	TGTGCCAGCAGTTTCGCCGGGGCCGCCTACGAGCAGTACTTC	CASSFAGAAYEQYF
TRBJ2-1	TRBV2	TRBD2	.	TGTGCCAGCTTGGGACTAGCGGGAGGGGTGACCTACAATGAGCAGTTCTTC	CASLGLAGGVTYNEQFF
TRBJ1-2	TRBV29-1	.	.	TGCAGCGTTGCAGCGGGGACCCCTAACTATGGCTACACCTTC	CSVAAGTPNYGYTF
TRBJ1-2	TRBV5-6	.	.	TGTGCCAGCAGCTTGGTGGGCAACTATGGCTACACCTTC	CASSLVGNYGYTF
TRBJ2-7	TRBV2	.	.	TGTGCCAGCAGCCTAGCAGGGGAGAGGGAGCAGTACTTC	CASSLAGEREQYF
TRBJ2-2	TRBV5-8	.	.	TGTGCCAGCAGCCGGCGGGGAACCGAAGGGCTTGTGGGCACCGGGGAGCTGTTTTTT	CASSRRGTEGLVGTGELFF
TRBJ2-5	TRBV5-6	TRBD1	.	TGTGCCAGCAGCTTGGGGGACAGTTTTGGAGAGACCCAGTACTTC	CASSLGDSFGETQYF
TRBJ2-7	TRBV2	.	once	TGTGCCAGCAGAGGGGGGATCGAGCAGTACTTC	CASRGGIEQYF